Below are 31 T cell receptor beta chains sequenced from a single sample in a study of STAT5B mutations in CD4+ large granular lymphocyte leukemia. Generated by immunoSEQ multiplex PCR, the TCRdb table keeps only in-frame clones and is missing some. This sample has 45,000 or so clones, with about 86% found just once. The source material was CD4+ T cells from blood buffy coats. These receptor sequences come from a human donor in good health.

Details on this clone: At one end the junction does not follow the germline gene, possibly because of a read error. V usage is TRBV11-1 and J usage is TRBJ1-5; weak D call: TRBD1 (5 bases). Germline V gives CDR1 SGHAT, CDR2 FQDESV (reference sequence). The CDR3 consists of 14 residues. This CDR3 reads CASSLAGREQPQHF. The CDR3 nucleotides are TGTGCCAGCAGCCTAGCGGGGCGGGAGCAGCCCCAGCATTTT.

This chain links TRBV29-1 with TRBJ1-1; D is possibly TRBD1 (5 bases). Looked up from germline, CDR1 is SQVTM and CDR2 is ANQGSEA. V was shortened by 6 bases and J by 1 base, with 12 bases between the two germline ends. This CDR3 has 13 residues. CDR3 DNA sequence: TGCAGCGTGTCAGGGTTTGGGAACACTGAAGCTTTCTTT. Translation gives CSVSGFGNTEAFF.

The chain employs TRBV28 and TRBJ2-3; TRBD2 agrees at 12 bases. V gave up 3 bases and J gave up 4 bases; unmatched junction bases: 2. The CDR3 has 15 amino acids. Germline V lookup: CDR1 MDHEN, CDR2 SYDVKM. As DNA, the CDR3 is TGTGCCAGCAGTTTTCCTAGCGGGAGGGCAGATACGCAGTATTTT. Amino acids: CASSFPSGRADTQYF.

This clone was detected a few times. This chain links TRBV7-2 with TRBJ2-7; D is unclear. This CDR3 is 13 amino acids long. V gave up 0 bases and J gave up 0 bases, with 3 bases separating them. Per germline, CDR1 SGHTA and CDR2 FQGNSA. The chain's CDR3 is CASSLAGSYEQYF. The DNA for the CDR3 is TGTGCCAGCAGCTTAGCAGGCTCCTACGAGCAGTACTTC.

CDR3 nucleotides: TGTGCCAGCAGCTTGGGAGGGGCAAACTACGAGCAGTACTTC. It yields the protein CASSLGGANYEQYF. This chain joins TRBV13 and TRBJ2-7, with 7 bases fitting TRBD2. This CDR3 contains 14 residues. V was clipped by 3 bases and J by 3 bases; unmatched bases: 5. Germline-derived CDR1 and CDR2 are PRHDT and FYEKMQ (reference sequence).

This clone was recorded only once. The genes are TRBV29-1 and TRBJ1-4, with D perhaps TRBD1 (6 bases). V lost 7 bases, J lost 1 base, and 10 bases lay in between. This CDR3 region has 13 residues. CDR1 is SQVTM, CDR2 ANQGSEA, per germline. The CDR3 here is CSARRGTNEKLFF. CDR3 DNA: TGCAGCGCCCGCAGGGGAACTAATGAAAAACTGTTTTTT.

This rearrangement joins TRBV5-1 to TRBJ1-2; 8 nucleotides line up with TRBD1. J was trimmed by 4 bases and V by 5 bases; bases with no gene match: 4. The germline CDR1 and CDR2 sequences are SGHRS and YFSETQ. The CDR3 length is 13 residues. The CDR3 is CASRDREVYGYTF. The CDR3 DNA reads as TGCGCCAGCAGGGACAGGGAAGTCTATGGCTACACCTTC.

The chain combines TRBV4-3 with TRBJ2-3; a weak D match, TRBD2 (6 bases). Germline values: CDR1 LGHNA, CDR2 YSLEER. Trimming removed 1 base at V and 6 bases at J, with 17 bases between. This CDR3 region has 16 residues. CDR3 bases: TGCGCCAGCAGCCAAGGGGTACGGCGGGAATTGGATACGCAGTATTTT. This translates into CASSQGVRRELDTQYF.

The CDR3: CASSQERGSRLAGGPRGEQFF. The DNA of the CDR3 is TGCGCCAGCAGCCAAGAAAGGGGATCGAGACTAGCGGGAGGGCCGAGGGGTGAGCAGTTCTTC. This sequence joins TRBV4-1 and TRBJ2-1; 14 bases align to TRBD2. CDR1 MGHRA and CDR2 YSYEKL come from the germline V gene. CDR3 length equals 21 residues. Unmatched junction bases numbered 19, after V lost 0 bases and J lost 9 bases.

A single count supports this clone. The CDR3 protein is CASSSWPAQETQYF. The CDR3 DNA is TGTGCCAGCAGCTCTTGGCCGGCCCAGGAGACCCAGTACTTC. V usage is TRBV7-9 and J usage is TRBJ2-5; D gene unclear. The V end lost 4 bases, the J end lost 5 bases, and 14 bases lay between the germline ends. CDR1 and CDR2 from the germline V gene are SEHNR and FQNEAQ (reference sequence). CDR3 size: 14 residues.

This clone was seen only once. This chain connects TRBV5-6 to TRBJ2-7; a possible D gene is TRBD2 (6 bases). The CDR3 totals 16 residues. Trimming left V 3 bases short and J 5 bases short, with 21 bases between. Germline-derived CDR1 and CDR2 are SGHDT and YYEEEE. For the CDR3, the DNA is TGTGCCAGCAGCTCCTCTGGGCGGGAACGTGGCCACGAGCAGTACTTC. Its translation is CASSSSGRERGHEQYF. Full variable domain (rest looked up from reference TRBV5-6 and TRBJ2-7): DAGVTQSPTHLIKTRGQQVTLRCSPKSGHDTVSWYQQALGQGPQFIFQYYEEEERQRGNFPDRFSGHQFPNYSSELNVNALLLGDSALYLCASSSSGRERGHEQYFGPGTRLTVT.

This clone was observed a few times. V and J are TRBV5-1 and TRBJ1-1; no reliable D call. The CDR3 length is 14 residues. V was pared by 2 bases and J by 4 bases, with 12 bases between. Germline CDR1 is SGHRS and CDR2 is YFSETQ. CDR3 region: CASSLTSTSTEAFF. The DNA of the CDR3 is TGCGCCAGCAGCTTAACCTCTACTAGCACTGAAGCTTTCTTT.

The chain combines TRBV4-3 with TRBJ1-1, with D hard to call. The germline V gene has CDR1 LGHNA and CDR2 YSLEER. The CDR3 length is 13 residues. Trimming took 0 bases from V and 2 from J, leaving 4 bases between them. The CDR3 DNA sequence: TGCGCCAGCAGCCAAGACAGAAACACTGAAGCTTTCTTT. This encodes CASSQDRNTEAFF.

CDR3 in DNA: TGTGCCAGCAGCCAAGCGCCGAGCTCCTACAATGAGCAGTTCTTC. It codes for CASSQAPSSYNEQFF. The rearrangement uses TRBV14 and TRBJ2-1; no clear D. The CDR3 consists of 15 residues. The V and J ends lost 1 base and 0 bases respectively, with 7 bases between them. CDR1 is SGHDN and CDR2 is FVKESK in the germline V gene.

This chain uses TRBV29-1 with TRBJ2-1, with 11 bases that match TRBD2. This CDR3 region has 16 residues. V shed 4 bases, J shed 5 bases, and the junction held 10 bases outside the gene matches. CDR1 is SQVTM, CDR2 ANQGSEA, per germline. The CDR3 loop reads CSVVGLAASLNNEQFF. The CDR3, as DNA: TGCAGCGTTGTGGGACTAGCGGCGTCACTTAACAATGAGCAGTTCTTC.

The chain joins TRBV5-1 to TRBJ1-2; 9 bases agree with TRBD1. The J segment lost 5 bases and the V segment lost 0 bases, leaving 5 bases of the junction unmatched. This CDR3 contains 15 residues. Per germline, CDR1 SGHRS and CDR2 YFSETQ. CDR3 nucleotides: TGCGCCAGCAGCTTGGAAGCGACAGGGGGATATGGCTACACCTTC. This encodes CASSLEATGGYGYTF.

The gene calls are TRBV29-1 and TRBJ2-5; the match to TRBD1 covers 10 bases. The CDR3 length is 15 residues. CDR1 SQVTM and CDR2 ANQGSEA come from the germline V gene. The ends lost 6 bases at V and 3 bases at J; junction bases unmatched: 10. This CDR3 reads CSVDRGQGREETQYF. The CDR3, as DNA: TGCAGCGTCGACAGGGGGCAGGGGAGGGAAGAGACCCAGTACTTC.

The chain links TRBV5-4 to TRBJ2-1; maybe TRBD2 (6 bases). Trimming removed 0 bases from V and 9 bases from J, with 16 bases in between. The CDR3 loop spans 15 amino acids. In germline, CDR1 is SGHNT, CDR2 YYREEE (reference sequence). As DNA, the CDR3 is TGTGCCAGCAGCTTGGATATGGCGGGAAGAGTTGAGCAGTTCTTC. It encodes CASSLDMAGRVEQFF.

The chain combines TRBV4-3 with TRBJ2-1; D might be TRBD2 (5 bases). The CDR3 has 18 amino acids. Germline values: CDR1 LGHNA, CDR2 YSLEER. V dropped 3 bases and J dropped 2 bases, with 20 bases sitting between them. CDR3 DNA: TGCGCCAGCAGCCAGATGCCGGGATCTCATACCGCCTACAATGAGCAGTTCTTC. Amino acids: CASSQMPGSHTAYNEQFF.

This clone was seen only once. The chain carries TRBV10-2 and TRBJ1-1, with D unclear. Germline V gene data show CDR1 as WSHSY and CDR2 as SAAADI. The V and J ends lost 4 bases and 0 bases respectively, with 3 bases between them. This CDR3 is built from 12 residues. The CDR3 nucleotides are TGCGCCAGCAGTGCCGTGAACACTGAAGCTTTCTTT. Protein product: CASSAVNTEAFF.

The rearrangement joins TRBV10-3 to TRBJ2-7, with TRBD1 matching over 7 bases. The CDR3 is 14 amino acids. With V trimmed by 11 bases and J by 2 bases, 12 bases remained unmatched. Germline CDR1 ENHRY, CDR2 SYGVKD. Here the CDR3 DNA reads TGTGCCTCTACCCGGGACAGTAGCGCCTACGAGCAGTACTTC. Its protein is CASTRDSSAYEQYF.

The chain couples TRBV30 to TRBJ1-2; D gene uncertain. Germline values: CDR1 GTSNPN, CDR2 SVGIG (reference sequence). V was cut by 0 bases and J by 2 bases, with 19 bases left in between. The CDR3 is 17 residues long. The CDR3 sequence: CAWSVALNRASNYGYTF. The CDR3 DNA sequence: TGTGCCTGGAGTGTGGCCCTCAATCGGGCCAGCAACTATGGCTACACCTTC.

The chain recombines TRBV7-2 with TRBJ2-1; 8 positions match TRBD2. The CDR3 runs 13 residues. Germline V CDR1 and CDR2: SGHTA, FQGNSA. V shed 6 bases, J shed 15 bases, and the junction held 13 bases outside the gene matches. The CDR3 protein is CASRASPGRATFF. CDR3 nucleotide sequence: TGTGCCAGCAGAGCCTCTCCCGGGAGGGCCACGTTCTTC.

This chain uses TRBV2 with TRBJ1-5; D is uncertain. The V and J ends lost 2 bases and 9 bases respectively, with 11 bases between them. The germline V gene encodes CDR1 SNHLY and CDR2 FYNNEI. The length of the CDR3 is 13 residues. Here the CDR3 reads CASSELGFGPQHF. CDR3 nucleotides: TGTGCCAGCAGTGAACTGGGTTTTGGGCCCCAGCATTTT.

The CDR3 loop is CASSRDGNPPYEQYF. The CDR3 region has the DNA TGCGCCAGCAGCCGAGACGGAAATCCGCCCTACGAGCAGTACTTC. The V gene is TRBV5-1, the J gene TRBJ2-7; D call uncertain. The ends were cut back, 4 bases at V and 2 bases at J, with 16 bases in the middle. Germline V gene sequence: CDR1 SGHRS, CDR2 YFSETQ. This CDR3 has 15 amino acids.

This chain links TRBV30 with TRBJ2-3; the match to TRBD1 covers 7 bases. V was pared by 2 bases and J by 3 bases, with 5 bases of the junction left unmatched. Per the germline V gene, CDR1 is GTSNPN and CDR2 is SVGIG (reference sequence). This CDR3 is built from 14 residues. CDR3 DNA sequence: TGTGCCTGGAGTACAGGGGATGTGACAGATACGCAGTATTTT. It codes for CAWSTGDVTDTQYF.

As concerns this clone: Germline and junction disagree at one end, which may indicate a read error. The gene calls are TRBV6-5 and TRBJ1-2, with TRBD1 matching over 7 bases. This CDR3 region has 13 residues. CDR1 and CDR2 from the germline V gene are MNHEY and SVGAGI. The CDR3 DNA reads TGTGCCGGCAGACAGGGTCTGGCCTATGGCTACACCTTC. Translated, it gives CAGRQGLAYGYTF.

The chain combines TRBV6-5 with TRBJ1-2; D is unclear. V shed 2 bases and J shed 0 bases, with 13 bases lying between them. Germline lookup yields CDR1 MNHEY and CDR2 SVGAGI. CDR3 length equals 16 residues. The CDR3 DNA reads TGTGCCAGCAGTTACGTGTCTCGGGGAACTAACTATGGCTACACCTTC. Translation gives CASSYVSRGTNYGYTF.

The chain is built from TRBV5-1 and TRBJ2-1, with TRBD2 matching 11 bases. V lost 4 bases to trimming and J lost 3 bases; unmatched junction nucleotides: 3. Germline values: CDR1 SGHRS, CDR2 YFSETQ. The CDR3 loop spans 15 amino acids. The CDR3 is CASSVTSGGYNEQFF. In DNA, the CDR3 is TGCGCCAGCAGCGTAACTAGCGGGGGCTACAATGAGCAGTTCTTC.

V and J are TRBV2 and TRBJ2-7; no definite D call. Germline CDR1 is SNHLY and CDR2 is FYNNEI. This CDR3 is built from 14 residues. V was clipped by 4 bases and J by 7 bases, with 17 bases between them. CDR3 in amino acids: CASSGPRLATEQYF. CDR3 nucleotides: TGTGCCAGCAGTGGCCCCCGACTGGCTACGGAGCAGTACTTC.

This clone appeared a single time. The V call is TRBV6-5, the J call TRBJ2-1; the match to TRBD1 covers 9 bases. There are 15 residues in the CDR3. Per the germline V gene, CDR1 is MNHEY and CDR2 is SVGAGI. J lost 5 bases, V lost 6 bases, and 8 bases had no gene match. The CDR3 is CASRFDRGEHNEQFF. The CDR3 region has the DNA TGTGCCAGCAGATTCGACAGGGGGGAACACAATGAGCAGTTCTTC.